The next 6 T cell receptor beta chains were all read from a single sample in a study of PD-1 blockade in mismatch repair-deficient tumors. The assay was immunoSEQ multiplex PCR, and TCRdb's table has in-frame clones only and misses some. The sample lists over 13,000 clones; 65% to 90% were seen once. Time point meaning: identical approximately eleven-day culture without peptide (control). Their antigen targets remain unknown. Sequencing was performed on cells cultured in vitro, taken from a patient treated with pembrolizumab. The origin of the receptors is an adult with mismatch repair-deficient cancer.

The genes are TRBV5-1 and TRBJ2-5; perhaps TRBD2 as D (5 bases). The CDR3 is 13 amino acids. Germline CDR1 SGHRS, CDR2 YFSETQ. The V and J ends lost 0 bases and 5 bases respectively, with 8 bases between them. In DNA form, the CDR3 reads TGCGCCAGCAGCTTGGCCACTAGGGAGACCCAGTACTTC. Translating it yields CASSLATRETQYF.

The V gene is TRBV7-2, the J gene TRBJ2-1, with D perhaps assigned TRBD1 or TRBD2 (5 bases each). This CDR3 spans 16 amino acids. Germline CDR1 SGHTA, CDR2 FQGNSA. Trimming stripped 2 bases from V and 8 bases from J, with 19 bases between. This chain's CDR3 is CASSLIRDLRPDEQFF. The DNA of the CDR3 is TGTGCCAGCAGCTTAATCCGGGACCTACGCCCCGATGAGCAGTTCTTC.

The chain is built from TRBV29-1 and TRBJ1-2, with D perhaps matching TRBD1 (5 bases). The V end lost 4 bases, the J end lost 3 bases, and 12 bases lay between the germline ends. The CDR3 sequence is 13 residues long. Germline assignment: CDR1 SQVTM and CDR2 ANQGSEA. The CDR3 reads CSVVSGTDYGYTF. The CDR3 DNA reads as TGCAGCGTTGTATCAGGGACGGACTATGGCTACACCTTC.

The V gene is TRBV29-1, the J gene TRBJ2-1; the match to TRBD2 covers 7 bases. Germline V lookup: CDR1 SQVTM, CDR2 ANQGSEA. J was trimmed by 7 bases and V by 7 bases; bases with no gene match: 7. This CDR3 is 12 amino acids long. The CDR3 region has the DNA TGCAGCGCCCGATTGGGGGGGAATGAGCAGTTCTTC. Protein: CSARLGGNEQFF.

The genes are TRBV5-1 and TRBJ2-3; 9 bases are a match to TRBD1. The CDR3 runs to 14 residues. Germline values: CDR1 SGHRS, CDR2 YFSETQ. The ends lost 7 bases at V and 0 bases at J; junction bases unmatched: 3. The chain's CDR3 is CASSTGGSTDTQYF. The DNA for the CDR3 is TGCGCCAGCTCGACAGGGGGTAGCACAGATACGCAGTATTTT.

The rearrangement uses TRBV7-2 and TRBJ2-3; D is tentatively TRBD1 or TRBD2 (5 bases each). The germline gives CDR1 SGHTA, CDR2 FQGNSA. The length of the CDR3 is 14 residues. Trimming stripped 5 bases from V and 2 bases from J, with 11 bases between. The CDR3 nucleotides are TGTGCCAGCAGCCTCCTTGGGACCACAGATACGCAGTATTTT. This sequence encodes CASSLLGTTDTQYF.